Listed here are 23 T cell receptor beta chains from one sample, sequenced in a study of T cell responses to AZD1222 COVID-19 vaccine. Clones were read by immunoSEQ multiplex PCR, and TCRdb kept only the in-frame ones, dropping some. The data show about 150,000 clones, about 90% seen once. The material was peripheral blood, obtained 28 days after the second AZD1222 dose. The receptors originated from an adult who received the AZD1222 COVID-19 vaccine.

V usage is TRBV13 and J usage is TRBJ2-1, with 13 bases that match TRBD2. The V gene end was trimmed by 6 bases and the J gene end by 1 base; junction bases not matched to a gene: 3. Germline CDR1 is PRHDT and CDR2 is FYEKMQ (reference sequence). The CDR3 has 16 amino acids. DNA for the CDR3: TGTGCCAGCAGAGAGGGACTAGCGGGGTCCTACAATGAGCAGTTCTTC. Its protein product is CASREGLAGSYNEQFF. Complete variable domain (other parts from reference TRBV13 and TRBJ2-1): AAGVIQSPRHLIKEKRETATLKCYPIPRHDTVYWYQQGPGQDPQFLISFYEKMQSDKGSIPDRFSAQQFSDYHSELNMSSLELGDSALYFCASREGLAGSYNEQFFGPGTRLTVL.

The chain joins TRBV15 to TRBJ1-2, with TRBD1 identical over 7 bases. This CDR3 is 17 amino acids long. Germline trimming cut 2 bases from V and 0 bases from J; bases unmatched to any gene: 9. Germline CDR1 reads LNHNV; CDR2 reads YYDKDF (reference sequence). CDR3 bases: TGTGCCACCAGCAGACCCCACCGGGACAGCACTAACTATGGCTACACCTTC. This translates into CATSRPHRDSTNYGYTF.

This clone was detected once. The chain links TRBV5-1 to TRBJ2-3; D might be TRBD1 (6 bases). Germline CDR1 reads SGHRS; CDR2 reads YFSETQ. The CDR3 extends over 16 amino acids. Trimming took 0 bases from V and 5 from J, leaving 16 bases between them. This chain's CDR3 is CASSLDGDKLVDTQYF. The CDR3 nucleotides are TGCGCCAGCAGCTTGGATGGGGACAAGCTTGTAGATACGCAGTATTTT. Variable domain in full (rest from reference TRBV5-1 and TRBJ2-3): KAGVTQTPRYLIKTRGQQVTLSCSPISGHRSVSWYQQTPGQGLQFLFEYFSETQRNKGNFPGRFSGRQFSNSRSEMNVSTLELGDSALYLCASSLDGDKLVDTQYFGPGTRLTVL.

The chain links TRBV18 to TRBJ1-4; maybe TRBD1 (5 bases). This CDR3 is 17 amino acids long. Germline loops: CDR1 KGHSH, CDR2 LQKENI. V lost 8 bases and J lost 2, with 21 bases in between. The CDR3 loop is CASGGNQGSGTNEKLFF. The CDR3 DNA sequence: TGTGCCAGCGGGGGAAATCAGGGATCCGGCACTAATGAAAAACTGTTTTTT.

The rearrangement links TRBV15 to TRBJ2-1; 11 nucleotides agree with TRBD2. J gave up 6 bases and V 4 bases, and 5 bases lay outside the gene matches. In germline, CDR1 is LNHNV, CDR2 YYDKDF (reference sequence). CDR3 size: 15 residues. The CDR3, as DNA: TGTGCCACCAGCACCTTAGCGGGAGGGCGCAATGAGCAGTTCTTC. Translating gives CATSTLAGGRNEQFF.

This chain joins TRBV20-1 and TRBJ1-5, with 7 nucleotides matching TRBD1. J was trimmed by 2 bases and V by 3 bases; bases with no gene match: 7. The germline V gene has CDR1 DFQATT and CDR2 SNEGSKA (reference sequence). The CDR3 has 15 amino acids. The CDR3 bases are TGCAGTGCTAGTTCTCTTACAGGGGGCAATCAGCCCCAGCATTTT. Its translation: CSASSLTGGNQPQHF.

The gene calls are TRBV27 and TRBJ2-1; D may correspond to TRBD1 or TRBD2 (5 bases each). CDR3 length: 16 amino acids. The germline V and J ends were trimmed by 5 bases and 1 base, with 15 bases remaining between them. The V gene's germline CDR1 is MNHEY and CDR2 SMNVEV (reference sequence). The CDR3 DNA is TGTGCCAGCAGTACCCGGGACGGTTTATCCTACAATGAGCAGTTCTTC. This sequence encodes CASSTRDGLSYNEQFF.

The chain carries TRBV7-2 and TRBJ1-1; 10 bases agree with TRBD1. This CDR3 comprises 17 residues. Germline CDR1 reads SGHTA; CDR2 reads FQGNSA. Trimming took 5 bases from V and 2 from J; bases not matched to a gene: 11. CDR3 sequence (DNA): TGTGCCAGCAGCCAGGGGACAGGGGCTCGAAGAAACACTGAAGCTTTCTTT. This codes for CASSQGTGARRNTEAFF.

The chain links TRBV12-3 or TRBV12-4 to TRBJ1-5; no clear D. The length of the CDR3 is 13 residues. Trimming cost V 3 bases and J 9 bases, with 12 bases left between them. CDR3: CASSLAGRGPQHF. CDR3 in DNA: TGTGCCAGCAGTTTGGCCGGTCGGGGGCCCCAGCATTTT.

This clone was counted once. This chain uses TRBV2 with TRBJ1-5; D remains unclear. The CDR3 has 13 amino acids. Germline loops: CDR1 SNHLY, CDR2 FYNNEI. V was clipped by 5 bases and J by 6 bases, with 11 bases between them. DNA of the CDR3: TGTGCCAGCAGTCCGAAGGCGAGTCAGCCCCAGCATTTT. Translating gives CASSPKASQPQHF.

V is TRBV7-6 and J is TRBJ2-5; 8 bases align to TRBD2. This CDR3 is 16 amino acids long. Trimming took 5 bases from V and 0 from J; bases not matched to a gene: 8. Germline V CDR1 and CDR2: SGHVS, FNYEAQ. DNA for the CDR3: TGTGCCAGCAGCCTGAGCGGGGGAGCGTACCAAGAGACCCAGTACTTC. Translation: CASSLSGGAYQETQYF.

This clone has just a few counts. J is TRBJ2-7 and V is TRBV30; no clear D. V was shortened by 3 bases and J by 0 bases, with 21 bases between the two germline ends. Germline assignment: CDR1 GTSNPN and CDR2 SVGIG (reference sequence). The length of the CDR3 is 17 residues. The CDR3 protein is CAWSLPPRAFISYEQYF. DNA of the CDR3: TGTGCCTGGAGCCTCCCCCCCCGGGCCTTTATCTCCTACGAGCAGTACTTC.

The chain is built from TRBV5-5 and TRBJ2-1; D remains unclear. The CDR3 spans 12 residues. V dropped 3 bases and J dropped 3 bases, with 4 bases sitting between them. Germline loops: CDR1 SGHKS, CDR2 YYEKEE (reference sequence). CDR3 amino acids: CASSSGYNEQFF. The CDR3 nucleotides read TGTGCCAGCAGCTCGGGCTACAATGAGCAGTTCTTC.

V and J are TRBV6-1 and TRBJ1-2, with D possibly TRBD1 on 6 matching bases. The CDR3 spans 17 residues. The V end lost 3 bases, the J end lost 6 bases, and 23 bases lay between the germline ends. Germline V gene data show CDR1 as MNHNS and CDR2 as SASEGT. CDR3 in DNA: TGTGCCAGCAGTGATCGAAGTACGGACAGACCTCGGGATGGCTACACCTTC. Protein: CASSDRSTDRPRDGYTF.

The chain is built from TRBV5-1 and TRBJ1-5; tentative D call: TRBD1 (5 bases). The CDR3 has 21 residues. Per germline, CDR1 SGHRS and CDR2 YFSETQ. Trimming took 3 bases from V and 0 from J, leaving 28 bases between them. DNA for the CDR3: TGCGCCAGCAGCTCAGAGCGCCCAGGGCTTGCAGGACGGATTAGCAATCAGCCCCAGCATTTT. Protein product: CASSSERPGLAGRISNQPQHF.

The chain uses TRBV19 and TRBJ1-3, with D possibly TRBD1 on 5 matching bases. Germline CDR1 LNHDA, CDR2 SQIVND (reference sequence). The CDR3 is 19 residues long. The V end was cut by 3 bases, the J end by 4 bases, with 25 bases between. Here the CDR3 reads CASSIFGKPVPGPGNTIYF. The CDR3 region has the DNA TGTGCCAGTAGTATTTTTGGAAAACCTGTCCCGGGACCGGGAAACACCATATATTTT.

The CDR3 reads CATRQYTEAFF. The CDR3 DNA reads as TGTGCCACCAGACAGTACACTGAAGCTTTCTTT. The rearrangement joins TRBV19 to TRBJ1-1; D is perhaps TRBD1 (5 bases). Trimming took 10 bases from V and 3 from J, leaving 9 bases between them. CDR3 length: 11 residues. Germline V gives CDR1 LNHDA, CDR2 SQIVND (reference sequence).

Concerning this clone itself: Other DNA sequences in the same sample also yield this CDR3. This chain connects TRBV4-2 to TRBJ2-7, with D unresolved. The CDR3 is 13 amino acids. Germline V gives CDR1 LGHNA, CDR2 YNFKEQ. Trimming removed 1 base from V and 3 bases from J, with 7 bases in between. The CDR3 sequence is CASSQGGSYEQYF. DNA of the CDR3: TGTGCCAGCAGCCAAGGGGGAAGCTACGAGCAGTACTTC.

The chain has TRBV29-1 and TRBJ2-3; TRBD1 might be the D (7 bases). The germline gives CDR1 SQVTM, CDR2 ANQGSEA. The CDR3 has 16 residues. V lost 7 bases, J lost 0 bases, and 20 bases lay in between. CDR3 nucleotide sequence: TGCAGCGCCGGAGCGTTGGCAGGGGGGAGCACAGATACGCAGTATTTT. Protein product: CSAGALAGGSTDTQYF.

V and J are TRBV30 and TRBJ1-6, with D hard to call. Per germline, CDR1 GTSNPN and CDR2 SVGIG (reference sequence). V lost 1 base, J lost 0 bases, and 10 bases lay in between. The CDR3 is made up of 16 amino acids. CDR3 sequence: CAWSGGLSSYNSPLHF. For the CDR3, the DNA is TGTGCCTGGAGTGGCGGGTTGAGCTCCTATAATTCACCCCTCCACTTT.

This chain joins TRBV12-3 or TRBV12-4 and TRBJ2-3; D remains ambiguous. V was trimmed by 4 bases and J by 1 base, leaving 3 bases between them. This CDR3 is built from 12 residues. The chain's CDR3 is CASSSGTDTQYF. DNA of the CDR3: TGTGCCAGCAGTTCGGGCACAGATACGCAGTATTTT.

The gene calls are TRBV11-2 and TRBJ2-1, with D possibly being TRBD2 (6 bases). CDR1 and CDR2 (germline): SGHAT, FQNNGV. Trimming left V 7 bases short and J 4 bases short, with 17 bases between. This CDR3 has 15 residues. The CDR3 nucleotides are TGTGCCAGCATTGACCAGGCGGGACGGTACAATGAGCAGTTCTTC. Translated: CASIDQAGRYNEQFF.

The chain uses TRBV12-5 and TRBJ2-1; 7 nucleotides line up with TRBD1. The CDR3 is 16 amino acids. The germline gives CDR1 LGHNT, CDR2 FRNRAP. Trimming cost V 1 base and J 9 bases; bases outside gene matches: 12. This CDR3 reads CASGLARTGFFGEQFF. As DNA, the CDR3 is TGTGCTAGTGGTTTGGCCCGGACAGGTTTTTTTGGTGAGCAGTTCTTC.